These 20 T cell receptor beta chains came from one sample sequenced in a study of blood T cell repertoires in COVID-19. Using immunoSEQ multiplex PCR, the repertoire was profiled, and TCRdb retains in-frame clones only, with some absent. The repertoire holds 130,000 to 150,000 clones, with 87% as singletons. Sequences were obtained from PBMCs or T cells enriched from blood (not recorded which). These receptors came from a woman aged 40 to 49 who had been exposed to COVID-19.

This chain links TRBV9 with TRBJ1-1, with unresolved D. The CDR3 is 14 residues long. Germline V gives CDR1 SGDLS, CDR2 YYNGEE. The V gene lost 0 bases and the J gene lost 4 bases, with 10 bases spanning the gap. CDR3 DNA: TGTGCCAGCAGCGTAGTCCCGGGAGGCACTGAAGCTTTCTTT. Amino acids: CASSVVPGGTEAFF.

This rearrangement joins TRBV9 to TRBJ2-7; 10 nucleotides agree with TRBD2. CDR3 size: 15 residues. Germline assignment: CDR1 SGDLS and CDR2 YYNGEE. J gave up 1 base and V 4 bases, and 5 bases lay outside the gene matches. The CDR3 DNA reads TGTGCCAGCAGCACTCGGACTAGCGGTTCCTACGAGCAGTACTTC. Translated, it gives CASSTRTSGSYEQYF. The complete variable domain, with remaining parts taken from reference TRBV9 and TRBJ2-7, reads DSGVTQTPKHLITATGQRVTLRCSPRSGDLSVYWYQQSLDQGLQFLIQYYNGEERAKGNILERFSAQQFPDLHSELNLSSLELGDSALYFCASSTRTSGSYEQYFGPGTRLTVT.

There are a few counts of this clone. The chain is built from TRBV4-1 and TRBJ1-3, with D unresolved. V lost 0 bases, J lost 3 bases, and 9 bases lay in between. In germline, CDR1 is MGHRA, CDR2 YSYEKL. CDR3 length equals 15 residues. CDR3 sequence: CASSQDLGSGNTIYF. The CDR3 nucleotides read TGCGCCAGCAGCCAAGACCTTGGCAGTGGAAACACCATATATTTT.

The J gene is TRBJ2-7, the V gene TRBV28; D is perhaps TRBD2 (6 bases). V lost 6 bases and J lost 3, with 21 bases in between. This CDR3 is 16 amino acids long. Germline V gene sequence: CDR1 MDHEN, CDR2 SYDVKM. Written as DNA, the CDR3 is TGTGCCAGCAGCCCCCTCCCGGGACTTGGCCTCTACGAGCAGTACTTC. Translation gives CASSPLPGLGLYEQYF. The full variable domain, in which reference TRBV28 and TRBJ2-7 provide the parts outside the CDR3, is DVKVTQSSRYLVKRTGEKVFLECVQDMDHENMFWYRQDPGLGLRLIYFSYDVKMKEKGDIPEGYSVSREKKERFSLILESASTNQTSMYLCASSPLPGLGLYEQYFGPGTRLTVT.

The chain combines TRBV9 with TRBJ1-1, with no clear D. The CDR3 totals 15 residues. Germline CDR1 reads SGDLS; CDR2 reads YYNGEE. Trimming stripped 0 bases from V and 6 bases from J, with 15 bases between. In DNA, the CDR3 is TGTGCCAGCAGCGTAGCAGGCATTGGAAGGCCTGAAGCTTTCTTT. Its translation: CASSVAGIGRPEAFF.

The chain is built from TRBV6-2 or TRBV6-3 and TRBJ2-7, with 7 bases identical to TRBD1. From germline, CDR1 is MNHEY and CDR2 SVGEGT. The ends lost 5 bases at V and 1 base at J; junction bases unmatched: 8. The CDR3 length is 15 residues. The CDR3 bases are TGTGCCAGCAGTATCGGGACAGATTCATCCTACGAGCAGTACTTC. This translates into CASSIGTDSSYEQYF.

V and J are TRBV6-5 and TRBJ2-2; D is perhaps TRBD2 (5 bases). Trimming stripped 8 bases from V and 4 bases from J, with 8 bases between. The CDR3 is 12 residues long. From germline, CDR1 is MNHEY and CDR2 SVGAGI. The CDR3, as DNA: TGTGCCAGCGCCGAGGGCACCGGGGAGCTGTTTTTT. Residues: CASAEGTGELFF.

The V gene is TRBV7-2, the J gene TRBJ1-3; D not resolved. Germline CDR1 reads SGHTA; CDR2 reads FQGNSA. Deletions cut 1 base from V and 7 bases from J, with 11 bases between. CDR3 size: 14 residues. CDR3 region: CASSLGGGENTIYF. The CDR3 coding sequence is TGTGCCAGCAGCTTAGGTGGTGGTGAGAACACCATATATTTT.

The chain carries TRBV20-1 and TRBJ2-7; D is unclear. V shed 6 bases and J shed 2 bases, with 8 bases lying between them. This CDR3 spans 11 amino acids. The germline gives CDR1 DFQATT, CDR2 SNEGSKA (reference sequence). CDR3 in amino acids: CSAAAAYEQYF. CDR3 nucleotide sequence: TGCAGTGCCGCGGCCGCCTACGAGCAGTACTTC.

This rearrangement joins TRBV12-3 or TRBV12-4 to TRBJ1-4; 8 bases line up with TRBD1. The CDR3 totals 13 residues. Losses at the gene ends were 4 bases for V and 7 bases for J; bases not matched to a gene: 2. The CDR3 loop reads CASSSGQVEKLFF. The CDR3 coding sequence is TGTGCCAGCAGTTCGGGACAGGTTGAAAAACTGTTTTTT.

This clone was counted a few times. V usage is TRBV12-3 or TRBV12-4 and J usage is TRBJ1-1; 11 bases are a match to TRBD1. This CDR3 spans 12 amino acids. V lost 8 bases, J lost 8 bases, and 4 bases stayed unmatched. CDR3 nucleotides: TGTGCCAGCCTTCGGACAGGGGGCGAAGCTTTCTTT. Amino acid sequence: CASLRTGGEAFF.

This rearrangement joins TRBV28 to TRBJ1-1; TRBD1 matches 7 bases. The CDR3 sequence is 15 residues long. CDR1 and CDR2 from the germline V gene are MDHEN and SYDVKM. V was pared by 5 bases and J by 4 bases, with 10 bases of the junction left unmatched. CDR3 sequence: CASSPNLDRATEAFF. CDR3 DNA sequence: TGTGCCAGCAGTCCTAACCTCGACAGGGCCACTGAAGCTTTCTTT.

J is TRBJ2-5 and V is TRBV2; TRBD2 matches at 8 bases. This CDR3 has 17 residues. Trimming cost V 6 bases and J 3 bases; bases outside gene matches: 15. Germline CDR1 and CDR2: SNHLY and FYNNEI. CDR3 residues: CASRRSWGRGEKETQYF. The CDR3 coding sequence is TGTGCCAGCAGGCGATCCTGGGGGCGGGGGGAAAAAGAGACCCAGTACTTC.

CDR3 nucleotide sequence: TGTGCCAGCAGTTTATTACCAGGGATGAACACTGAAGCTTTCTTT. Its translation is CASSLLPGMNTEAFF. The chain couples TRBV28 to TRBJ1-1; tentative D call: TRBD1 (5 bases). CDR1 MDHEN and CDR2 SYDVKM come from the germline V gene. The length of the CDR3 is 15 residues. Trimming took off 1 base at V and 0 bases at J, with 9 bases between the two ends.

This clone occurred a few times. In nucleotides, the CDR3 is TGTGCCAGCAGCTTACCCGGGACAGGGGGCAGCAACTATGGCTACACCTTC. Its translation is CASSLPGTGGSNYGYTF. The V and J genes are TRBV7-8 and TRBJ1-2, with TRBD1 matching 12 bases. The germline CDR1 and CDR2 sequences are SGHVS and FQNEAQ. Trimming took 2 bases from V and 2 from J; bases not matched to a gene: 6. The CDR3 is 17 amino acids.

The CDR3 nucleotides read TGTGCCAGCTCACCAGGTGCGGTAGCGAACACTGAAGCTTTCTTT. Amino acid sequence: CASSPGAVANTEAFF. The chain joins TRBV18 to TRBJ1-1; D remains unclear. The CDR3 is 15 residues long. Trimming left V 2 bases short and J 1 base short, with 11 bases between. Germline V CDR1 and CDR2: KGHSH, LQKENI.

The genes are TRBV19 and TRBJ2-1, with 10 bases aligning to TRBD1. CDR3 length: 14 residues. V lost 4 bases, J lost 6 bases, and 3 bases stayed unmatched. The germline V gene has CDR1 LNHDA and CDR2 SQIVND (reference sequence). The CDR3 sequence is CASSSGQGVNEQFF. CDR3 nucleotides: TGTGCCAGTAGTAGTGGACAGGGGGTCAATGAGCAGTTCTTC.

In this sample, this clone turned up once. The chain is built from TRBV5-4 and TRBJ1-2, with 7 bases fitting TRBD1. Losses at the gene ends were 4 bases for V and 7 bases for J; bases not matched to a gene: 16. CDR3 length: 16 residues. Germline CDR1 and CDR2: SGHNT and YYREEE (reference sequence). CDR3: CASSLGYRQGLSGYTF. CDR3 in DNA: TGTGCCAGCAGCCTCGGATATAGACAGGGCCTTTCTGGCTACACCTTC.

The V call is TRBV28, the J call TRBJ2-3, with 11 bases lining up with TRBD2. Germline V CDR1 and CDR2: MDHEN, SYDVKM. The ends lost 6 bases at V and 2 bases at J; junction bases unmatched: 13. The CDR3 runs to 18 residues. The CDR3 loop reads CASSKNPSGGLPTDTQYF. The CDR3 DNA sequence: TGTGCCAGCAGCAAAAACCCTAGCGGGGGGCTTCCCACAGATACGCAGTATTTT. The full variable domain, its missing parts supplied by reference TRBV28 and TRBJ2-3, is DVKVTQSSRYLVKRTGEKVFLECVQDMDHENMFWYRQDPGLGLRLIYFSYDVKMKEKGDIPEGYSVSREKKERFSLILESASTNQTSMYLCASSKNPSGGLPTDTQYFGPGTRLTVL.

The chain couples TRBV12-3 or TRBV12-4 to TRBJ1-6; D call uncertain. The germline V and J ends were trimmed by 6 bases and 7 bases, with 10 bases remaining between them. The CDR3 is made up of 13 amino acids. CDR3 DNA: TGTGCCAGCAGCCTTAAGAGAAATTCACCCCTCCACTTT. Encoded protein: CASSLKRNSPLHF.